This T cell receptor (beta chain) emerged from a study of shared clonotypes between healthy human individuals. Each sorted subset replicate got 200 ng genomic DNA, roughly 30,000 genomes. The protocol was immunoSEQ multiplex PCR, while the TCRdb copy is restricted to in-frame clones and leaves out a portion. This table holds around 1.1 million clones, around 78% found once. Notes on the study in general: Non-shared clonotypes were found to have lower generation probabilities than the clonotypes that were shared by all four of the sorted-subset donors.

CDR3 length equals 18 residues. The V end was cut by 4 bases, the J end by 7 bases, with 29 bases between. From germline, CDR1 is SGDLS and CDR2 YYNGEE. Worth noting for this clone: Its antigen is not identified.

The sequenced sample consisted of memory CD4+ T cells from PBMCs. As to subset: CD45RA-negative fraction. The TCR comes from a man younger than 35 in good health. Some clones in this sample may be carry-over from other donors' samples. The chain is built from TRBV9 and TRBJ1-2, with D tentatively TRBD1 (6 bases). The CDR3 protein is CASSSHPGGTVSVAGYTF. DNA for the CDR3: TGTGCCAGCAGCTCCCACCCGGGGGGCACAGTCTCGGTAGCTGGCTACACCTTC.